The present TCR beta chain was sequenced within a study of T cells in Graves' hyperthyroidism and ophthalmopathy. The sample holds many counts of this clonotype. The CDR3 is 13 amino acids. CDR1 is MDHEN, CDR2 SYDVKM, per germline. The V end lost 6 bases, the J end lost 2 bases, and 11 bases lay between the germline ends. The source material, RNA transcripts, was used to amplify TCR beta CDR3 regions. The HTBI set primed first-round TCR CDR3 RT-PCR. TCRdb recomputed calls from the multiplex PCR reads with MiXCR, one row per CDR3 protein. The sample lists approximately 600,000 distinct CDR3 sequences, about 15% occurring once.

The receptor was derived from a woman aged 40 to 55 with Graves' ophthalmopathy. Sequences were obtained from blood. J is TRBJ2-7 and V is TRBV28; no definite D call. CDR3 DNA: TGTGCCAGCAGCCGTGGGCCCGCCTACGAGCAGTACTTC. Translating gives CASSRGPAYEQYF.